This T cell receptor beta chain was documented in a study of blood T cell repertoires in COVID-19. Libraries were prepared by immunoSEQ multiplex PCR; TCRdb keeps only in-frame clonotypes and omits some of them. The sample carries some 110,000 clones, approximately 78% recorded once. The V gene lost 5 bases and the J gene lost 2 bases, with 16 bases spanning the gap. The CDR3 contains 15 residues. Germline loops: CDR1 MNHEY, CDR2 SMNVEV (reference sequence). This receptor was obtained from an older man with acute or convalescent COVID-19. The sample consisted of peripheral blood. The V call is TRBV27, the J call TRBJ2-7; possible D gene TRBD1, 5 bases. The CDR3 nucleotides are TGTGCCAGCAGTGGATCAAGGGGCTTGCCCTACGAGCAGTACTTC. Residues: CASSGSRGLPYEQYF.